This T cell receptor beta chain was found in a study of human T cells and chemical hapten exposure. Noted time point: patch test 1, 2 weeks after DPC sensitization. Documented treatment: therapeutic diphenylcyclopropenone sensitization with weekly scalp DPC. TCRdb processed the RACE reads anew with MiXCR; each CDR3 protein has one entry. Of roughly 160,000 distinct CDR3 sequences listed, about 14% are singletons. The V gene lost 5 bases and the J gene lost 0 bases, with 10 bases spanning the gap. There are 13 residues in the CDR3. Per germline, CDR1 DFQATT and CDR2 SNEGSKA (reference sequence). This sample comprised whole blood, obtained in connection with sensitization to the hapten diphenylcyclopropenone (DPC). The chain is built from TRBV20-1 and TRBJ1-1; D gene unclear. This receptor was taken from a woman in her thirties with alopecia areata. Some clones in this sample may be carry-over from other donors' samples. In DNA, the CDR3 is TGCAGTGCTCGCATGAACATGAACACTGAAGCTTTCTTT. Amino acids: CSARMNMNTEAFF.